This entry features one TCR beta chain sequence. Its antigen is undetermined. The final CDR3 position lacks the conserved phenylalanine or tryptophan, pointing to a likely read error. The data were obtained in a study of CD8 T cells in ankylosing spondylitis. Study observations and caveats: The authors reported significant enrichment of disease-linked clones in matched ankylosing spondylitis synovial fluid. Certain motif variants had earlier appeared in reactive arthritis synovial fluid and blood.

Trimming took 0 bases from V and 0 from J, leaving 6 bases between them. The CDR3 consists of 14 residues. The germline V gene encodes CDR1 MNHEY and CDR2 SVGAGI. One entry per CDR3 protein, called by TCRdb with MiXCR from the 5' RACE reads. The sample contains a few hundred thousand distinct CDR3 sequences, about 20% of which appear only once. The chain recombines TRBV6-5 with TRBJ2-7; D gene unclear. The sequence derives from a male donor with ankylosing spondylitis or in good health (not recorded which). The specimen sequenced was blood, either unsorted or a sorted T cell fraction (not recorded which). CDR3 nucleotides: TGTGCCAGCAGTTACTCGGCGTTCTCCTACGAGCAGTACTGC. Translation gives CASSYSAFSYEQYC.